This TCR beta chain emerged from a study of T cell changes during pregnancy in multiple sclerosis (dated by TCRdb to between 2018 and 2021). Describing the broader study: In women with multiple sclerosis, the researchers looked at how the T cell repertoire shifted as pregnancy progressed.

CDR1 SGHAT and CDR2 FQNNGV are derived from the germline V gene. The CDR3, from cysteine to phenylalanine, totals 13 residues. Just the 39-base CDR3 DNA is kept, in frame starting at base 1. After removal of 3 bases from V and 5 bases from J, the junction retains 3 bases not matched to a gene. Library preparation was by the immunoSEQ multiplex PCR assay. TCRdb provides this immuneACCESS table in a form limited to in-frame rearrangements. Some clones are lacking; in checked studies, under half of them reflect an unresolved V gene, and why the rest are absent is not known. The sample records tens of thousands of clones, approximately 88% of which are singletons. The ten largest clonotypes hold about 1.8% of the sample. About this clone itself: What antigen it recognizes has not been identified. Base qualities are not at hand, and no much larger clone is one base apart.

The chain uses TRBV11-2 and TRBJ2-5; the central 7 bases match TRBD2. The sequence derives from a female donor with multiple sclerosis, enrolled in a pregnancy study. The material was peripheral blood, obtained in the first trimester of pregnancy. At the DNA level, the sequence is TGTGCCAGCAGCTTGGGACTATCGGAGACCCAGTACTTC. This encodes CASSLGLSETQYF.